This T cell receptor beta chain was recovered during a study of metastatic and nonmetastatic thyroid tumors. Study observations and caveats: Significantly higher TCR beta diversity was reportedly seen in malignant thyroid tumors than benign nodules, in blood and tumor.

TCRdb re-analyzed the PCR reads through MiXCR. The sample has approximately 42,000 clones, approximately 24% seen once. The V gene lost 3 bases and the J gene lost 1 base, with 3 bases spanning the gap. This CDR3 is built from 12 residues. The V gene's germline CDR1 is KGHDR and CDR2 SFDVKD. There were no patients who had received any treatment before thyroid surgery. As regards this clone: Its antigen is unidentified. The same CDR3 is also encoded by other DNA sequences in this sample.

The chain combines TRBV24-1 with TRBJ2-7; D is unclear. Sequenced: tumor tissue. The source of this sequence is a female donor with papillary thyroid cancer or a benign thyroid nodule (not recorded which). Some clones in this sample may be carry-over from other donors' samples. The CDR3 DNA reads TGTGCCACCAGTGATGGGTCCTACGAGCAGTACTTC. It specifies CATSDGSYEQYF.